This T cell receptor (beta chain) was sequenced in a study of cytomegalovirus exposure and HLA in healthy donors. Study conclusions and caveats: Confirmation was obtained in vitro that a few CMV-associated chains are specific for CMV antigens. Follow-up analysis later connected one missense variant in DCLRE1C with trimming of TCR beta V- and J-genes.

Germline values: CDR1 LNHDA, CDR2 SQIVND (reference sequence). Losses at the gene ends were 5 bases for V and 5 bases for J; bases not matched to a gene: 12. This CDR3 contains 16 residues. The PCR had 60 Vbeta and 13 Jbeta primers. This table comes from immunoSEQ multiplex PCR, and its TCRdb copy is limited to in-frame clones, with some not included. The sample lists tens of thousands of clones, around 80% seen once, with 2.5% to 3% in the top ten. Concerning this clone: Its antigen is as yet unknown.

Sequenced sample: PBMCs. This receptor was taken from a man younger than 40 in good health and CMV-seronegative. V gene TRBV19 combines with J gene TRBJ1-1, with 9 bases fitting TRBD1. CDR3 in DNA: TGTGCCAGTAGTTACCCGGGACAGGGAGGGTCTACTGAAGCTTTCTTT. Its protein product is CASSYPGQGGSTEAFF.